This T cell receptor beta chain was captured by sequencing in a study of regulatory T cells in long-lasting Graves disease. As to time point: persistent/refractory GD, antithyroid drugs over 5 years with positive TRAb. RNA isolated from PBMCs was used to make the TCR library. Investigators report Graves' disease was diagnosed under American Thyroid Association guidelines. Germline assignment: CDR1 SNHLY and CDR2 FYNNEI. The length of the CDR3 is 11 residues. V trimming: 8 bases; J trimming: 7 bases; junction bases outside the gene matches: 3. Building the TCR beta libraries relied on iRepertoire HTBI primers, and CDR3 regions underwent Arm-PCR. Original processing notes: Identified segments across samples numbered approximately 60 TRBV and approximately 14 TRBJ. TCRdb reanalysed the multiplex PCR reads using MiXCR and keeps one entry per CDR3 protein. The V and J calls were not made by the authors but by TCRdb's processing. The sample has some 440,000 distinct CDR3 sequences; less than 25% are singletons.

The table lists this clonotype with many counts. The sequence came from a female donor with Graves disease. Sequences were derived from peripheral blood mononuclear cells (PBMCs), sampled when the disease was refractory, from a patient treated with antithyroid drugs. V and J are TRBV2 and TRBJ1-2; 8 bases are shared with TRBD1. This CDR3 is CASVTGGGYTF. The DNA for the CDR3 is TGTGCCAGCGTAACAGGGGGTGGCTACACCTTC.